The present entry profiles one T cell receptor beta chain with its context. Its antigen is currently unknown. The data were obtained in a study of shared clonotypes between healthy human individuals. Study results and limitations: Non-shared clonotypes had lower generation probabilities than clonotypes shared by all four sorted-subset donors. Only blood samples were collected, and tissue repertoires likely differ. Sorted-subset samples were not fully sequenced, rarefaction indicated.

The germline gives CDR1 SGHTA, CDR2 FQGNSA. The CDR3 has 15 amino acids. Trimming pared 2 bases from V and 0 bases from J, leaving 11 bases between. Profiling relied on immunoSEQ multiplex PCR, and the TCRdb table lists in-frame clones only, not all of them. Of just under 95,000 clones in the sample, almost 70% were seen once. This receptor was obtained from a man aged 30-40 years in good health. The sample comprised memory CD8+ T cells sorted from blood. Subset in this sample: CD45RO+ cells pooled with CCR7-negative TemRA cells. The V gene is TRBV7-2, the J gene TRBJ2-7; D gene uncertain. The CDR3 sequence is CASSLTWPGSYEQYF. The CDR3 nucleotides read TGTGCCAGCAGCTTAACATGGCCAGGCTCCTACGAGCAGTACTTC.